Listed here are 22 T cell receptor beta chains from one sample, sequenced in a study of blood T cells in healthy people across ages. A sample-barcoded 5' primer and a J-beta primer mix were used in a second PCR of roughly 7 to 11 cycles. From the 5' RACE reads, TCRdb called clonotypes with MiXCR, one entry per CDR3 protein. Here the sample spans roughly 700,000 distinct CDR3 sequences, about 25% being singletons. The sample was also linked to a second study, of T cells of mothers and their children.

The sequencing input was blood. These TCRs come from a boy aged 5-17 years in good health.

This clonotype has a handful of counts. The chain couples TRBV5-1 to TRBJ2-6; tentatively, D is TRBD1 (6 bases). Trimming removed 1 base at V and 0 bases at J, with 11 bases between. There are 17 residues in the CDR3. CDR1 is SGHRS and CDR2 is YFSETQ in the germline V gene. The chain's CDR3 is CASSLTGSHSGANVLTF. The CDR3 DNA reads TGCGCCAGCAGCTTGACAGGGAGCCACTCTGGGGCCAACGTCCTGACTTTC.

V is TRBV24-1 and J is TRBJ2-5; no firm D call. The J call is doubtful: the DNA matches TRBJ2-1 better. Germline CDR1 KGHDR, CDR2 SFDVKD. The CDR3 totals 15 residues. CDR3 coding DNA: TGTGCCACCAGTGACCCCGTTAGTAAGAACAATGAGCAGTTCTTC. Protein: CATSDPVSKNNEQFF.

This clonotype has just a few counts. The junction departs from the called germline gene at one end, perhaps through a read error. This chain uses TRBV14 with TRBJ1-1, with D uncertain. The germline V gene has CDR1 SGHDN and CDR2 FVKESK. The CDR3 is made up of 15 amino acids. The CDR3 region is CASSQFERLNTEALF. The CDR3 DNA follows: TGTGCCAGCAGCCAATTTGAGAGATTGAACACTGAAGCTCTCTTT.

This sequence joins TRBV7-9 and TRBJ1-1, with D unclear. Per germline, CDR1 SEHNR and CDR2 FQNEAQ (reference sequence). The V end was cut by 4 bases, the J end by 0 bases, with 12 bases between. The CDR3 is 15 residues long. The DNA of the CDR3 is TGTGCCAGCAGCTCCCGAGAGGAGATGAACACTGAAGCTTTCTTT. Protein sequence: CASSSREEMNTEAFF.

The CDR3 is CSVWGYEYNEQFF. CDR3 nucleotides: TGCAGCGTTTGGGGGTATGAGTACAATGAGCAGTTCTTC. V usage is TRBV29-1 and J usage is TRBJ2-1; D might be TRBD1 or TRBD2, each matching 5 bases. The CDR3 totals 13 residues. V was shortened by 5 bases and J by 4 bases, with 12 bases between the two germline ends. The germline gives CDR1 SQVTM, CDR2 ANQGSEA.

J is TRBJ2-5 and V is TRBV7-9; 9 bases align to TRBD1. Per germline, CDR1 SEHNR and CDR2 FQNEAQ (reference sequence). CDR3 size: 14 residues. The V gene end was trimmed by 5 bases and the J gene end by 5 bases; junction bases not matched to a gene: 6. DNA for the CDR3: TGTGCCAGCAGCGACCGGGACAGGGACGAGACCCAGTACTTC. It yields the protein CASSDRDRDETQYF.

The chain carries TRBV3-1 and TRBJ2-5; the match to TRBD2 covers 13 bases. The tail of the sequence fits TRBJ2-7 better, so the J call may be wrong. CDR1 and CDR2 from the germline V gene are LGHDT and YNNKEL (reference sequence). CDR3 length equals 15 residues. The CDR3, as DNA: TGTGCCAGCAGCAGGACTAGCGGGAGAGTCCACGAGCAGTACTTC. Protein: CASSRTSGRVHEQYF.

This clonotype appeared a few times. The V call is TRBV13, the J call TRBJ2-2; D gene unclear. V was clipped by 0 bases and J by 6 bases, with 14 bases between them. The CDR3 contains 16 residues. Germline lookup yields CDR1 PRHDT and CDR2 FYEKMQ (reference sequence). The CDR3 coding sequence is TGTGCCAGCAGCTTAGGCGCACAACCTGTGGCCGGGGAGCTGTTTTTT. Its protein is CASSLGAQPVAGELFF.

This clonotype was found a few times. J is TRBJ2-7 and V is TRBV9, with D maybe TRBD2 (5 bases). Trimming removed 0 bases at V and 6 bases at J, with 16 bases between. Per germline, CDR1 SGDLS and CDR2 YYNGEE. The CDR3 length is 15 residues. In DNA form, the CDR3 reads TGTGCCAGCAGCGTAGGAGGTACGGGGTCCGGCGAGCAGTACTTC. Its protein product is CASSVGGTGSGEQYF.

This clonotype was detected only a few times. CDR3 residues: CATSDPSGHGPYGYTF. In DNA form, the CDR3 reads TGTGCCACCAGTGACCCTTCGGGACATGGGCCCTATGGCTACACCTTC. The chain has TRBV24-1 and TRBJ1-2; maybe TRBD1 (6 bases). Germline V gives CDR1 KGHDR, CDR2 SFDVKD. V lost 4 bases to trimming and J lost 4 bases, with 18 bases between them. The CDR3 runs to 16 residues.

The genes are TRBV9 and TRBJ2-2; D unclear. Germline loops: CDR1 SGDLS, CDR2 YYNGEE. Trimming took off 0 bases at V and 0 bases at J, with 12 bases between the two ends. This CDR3 contains 17 residues. Here the CDR3 reads CASSVALAEPNTGELFF. In DNA, the CDR3 is TGTGCCAGCAGCGTAGCCCTCGCGGAACCGAACACCGGGGAGCTGTTTTTT.

This clonotype was recorded a few times. This rearrangement joins TRBV14 to TRBJ2-7; D is possibly TRBD1 (6 bases). The germline V gene has CDR1 SGHDN and CDR2 FVKESK. V dropped 1 base and J dropped 3 bases, with 10 bases sitting between them. The CDR3 totals 14 residues. The CDR3 loop is CASSQGQVFYEQYF. In DNA form, the CDR3 reads TGTGCCAGCAGCCAAGGACAGGTTTTCTACGAGCAGTACTTC. Complete variable domain (other parts from reference TRBV14 and TRBJ2-7): EAGVTQFPSHSVIEKGQTVTLRCDPISGHDNLYWYRRVMGKEIKFLLHFVKESKQDESGMPNNRFLAERTGGTYSTLKVQPAELEDSGVYFCASSQGQVFYEQYFGPGTRLTVT.

This chain uses TRBV7-9 with TRBJ2-5; TRBD1 matches at 10 bases. The ends lost 4 bases at V and 2 bases at J; junction bases unmatched: 16. CDR1 is SEHNR, CDR2 FQNEAQ, per germline (reference sequence). The CDR3 has 19 residues. The CDR3 protein is CASSCLRTGGSPYQETQYF. The DNA of the CDR3 is TGTGCCAGCAGCTGCCTCCGGACAGGGGGTTCACCCTATCAAGAGACCCAGTACTTC.

V and J are TRBV6-5 and TRBJ2-5; maybe TRBD1 (6 bases). This CDR3 has 17 amino acids. Germline CDR1 is MNHEY and CDR2 is SVGAGI. Between the trimmed V and J ends, which lost 1 base and 5 bases, there was a span of 20 bases. The CDR3 sequence is CASSYFAAGASQETQYF. The CDR3 nucleotides are TGTGCCAGCAGTTACTTCGCGGCAGGGGCTAGTCAGGAGACCCAGTACTTC.

In this sample, this clonotype turned up a few times. The chain combines TRBV6-5 with TRBJ2-5; the D gene is possibly TRBD1 (6 bases). The CDR3 contains 14 residues. CDR1 is MNHEY, CDR2 SVGAGI, per germline. V was clipped by 5 bases and J by 4 bases, with 14 bases between them. CDR3 loop: CASSGGGLGETQYF. CDR3 DNA sequence: TGTGCCAGCAGTGGGGGCGGGTTGGGAGAGACCCAGTACTTC.

This clonotype was observed a handful of times. The chain combines TRBV6-5 with TRBJ2-1, with 11 bases identical to TRBD2. V gave up 5 bases and J gave up 9 bases; unmatched junction bases: 9. The germline V gene has CDR1 MNHEY and CDR2 SVGAGI. The CDR3 contains 15 residues. In DNA form, the CDR3 reads TGTGCCAGCAGTCTAGCGGGAGGACCACCTGGTGAGCAGTTCTTC. Translation gives CASSLAGGPPGEQFF.

The sample holds a few counts of this clonotype. This CDR3 is CASTNRDSHIQETQYF. The CDR3 DNA reads TGTGCCAGCACCAACCGGGACAGCCACATTCAAGAGACCCAGTACTTC. J is TRBJ2-5 and V is TRBV28; 7 bases line up with TRBD1. The CDR3 is 16 residues long. Trimming at V came to 7 bases and at J to 2 bases, leaving 13 bases not matched to a gene. Germline CDR1 and CDR2: MDHEN and SYDVKM.

J is TRBJ1-6 and V is TRBV7-3; D may be TRBD1 (5 bases). CDR1 and CDR2 (germline): SGHTA, FQGTGA. The length of the CDR3 is 15 residues. The germline V and J ends were trimmed by 5 bases and 4 bases, with 12 bases remaining between them. The DNA of the CDR3 is TGTGCCAGCAGCCTGGGAGGGGAGTATAATTCACCCCTCCACTTT. It codes for CASSLGGEYNSPLHF. The complete variable domain, with remaining parts taken from reference TRBV7-3 and TRBJ1-6, reads GAGVSQTPSNKVTEKGKYVELRCDPISGHTALYWYRQSLGQGPEFLIYFQGTGAADDSGLPNDRFFAVRPEGSVSTLKIQRTERGDSAVYLCASSLGGEYNSPLHFGNGTRLTVT.

This clonotype was recorded a few times. V gene TRBV25-1 combines with J gene TRBJ1-2; D is unresolved. Deletions cut 2 bases from V and 4 bases from J, with 5 bases between. Germline CDR1 and CDR2: MGHDK and SYGVNS. The length of the CDR3 is 12 residues. CDR3 amino acids: CASSESIYGYTF. In nucleotides, the CDR3 is TGTGCCAGCAGTGAAAGTATCTATGGCTACACCTTC.

The J gene is TRBJ1-6, the V gene TRBV7-8; the D gene is possibly TRBD1 (5 bases). The CDR3 consists of 15 residues. Germline lookup yields CDR1 SGHVS and CDR2 FQNEAQ. Trimming stripped 6 bases from V and 8 bases from J, with 17 bases between. The CDR3 protein is CASRHILGGDSPLHF. CDR3 sequence (DNA): TGTGCCAGCAGACATATTTTGGGGGGGGATTCACCCCTCCACTTT.

The chain couples TRBV10-2 to TRBJ1-1; 8 nucleotides line up with TRBD1. The germline CDR1 and CDR2 sequences are WSHSY and SAAADI. V gave up 8 bases and J gave up 3 bases; unmatched junction bases: 8. There are 14 residues in the CDR3. The CDR3 is CASAPQGGYTEAFF. The DNA of the CDR3 is TGCGCCAGCGCACCACAGGGGGGGTACACTGAAGCTTTCTTT.

This clonotype showed up many times. V and J are TRBV28 and TRBJ2-4, with no clear D. CDR1 is MDHEN and CDR2 is SYDVKM in the germline V gene. The CDR3 is 15 amino acids. The V gene lost 7 bases and the J gene lost 0 bases, with 13 bases spanning the gap. The CDR3 loop reads CASIPRGLAKNIQYF. Here the CDR3 DNA reads TGTGCCAGCATCCCCCGAGGTCTAGCCAAAAACATTCAGTACTTC.